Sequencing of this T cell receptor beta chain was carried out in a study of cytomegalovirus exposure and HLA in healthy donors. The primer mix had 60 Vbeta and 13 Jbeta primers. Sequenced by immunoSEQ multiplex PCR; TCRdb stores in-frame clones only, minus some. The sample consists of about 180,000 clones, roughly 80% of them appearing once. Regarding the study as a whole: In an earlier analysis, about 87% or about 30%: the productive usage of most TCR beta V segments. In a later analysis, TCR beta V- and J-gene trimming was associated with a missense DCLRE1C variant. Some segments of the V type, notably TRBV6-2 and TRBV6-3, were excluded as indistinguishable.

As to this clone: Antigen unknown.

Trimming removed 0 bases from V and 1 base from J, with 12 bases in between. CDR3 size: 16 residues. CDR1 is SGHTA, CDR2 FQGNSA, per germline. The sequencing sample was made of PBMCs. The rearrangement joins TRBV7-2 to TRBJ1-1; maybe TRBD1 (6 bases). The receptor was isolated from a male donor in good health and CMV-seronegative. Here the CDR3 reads CASSLAGGARNTEAFF. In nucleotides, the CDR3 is TGTGCCAGCAGCTTAGCGGGGGGGGCCAGGAACACTGAAGCTTTCTTT.